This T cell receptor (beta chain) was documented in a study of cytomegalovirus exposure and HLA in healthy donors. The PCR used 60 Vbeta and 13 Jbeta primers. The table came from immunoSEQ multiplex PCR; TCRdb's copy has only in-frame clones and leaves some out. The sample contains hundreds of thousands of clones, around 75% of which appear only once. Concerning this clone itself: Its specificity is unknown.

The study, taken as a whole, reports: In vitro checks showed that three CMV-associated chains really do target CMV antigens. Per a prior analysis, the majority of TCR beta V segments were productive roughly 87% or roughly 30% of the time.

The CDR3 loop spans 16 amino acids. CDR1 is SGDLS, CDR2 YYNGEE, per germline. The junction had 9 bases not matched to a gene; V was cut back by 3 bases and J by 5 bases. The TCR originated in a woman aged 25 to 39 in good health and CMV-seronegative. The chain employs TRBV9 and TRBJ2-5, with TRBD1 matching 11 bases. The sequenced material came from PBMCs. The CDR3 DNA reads TGTGCCAGCAGCGCGGGAGCGGGGACAGGGGGGGAGACCCAGTACTTC. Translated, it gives CASSAGAGTGGETQYF.